This passage covers 13 T cell receptor beta chains from one sample sequenced in a study of T-cell memory formation after mild COVID-19. TCRdb ran MiXCR on the 5' RACE reads and lists one entry per CDR3 protein. Of 90,000 to 120,000 distinct CDR3 sequences listed, 14% are singletons. Sequencing input: PBMCs or a T cell subset sorted from them (not recorded which). The receptors shown here come from a man between 18 and 35 years old who had mild COVID-19 (a few samples of this study predate the infection). Cell type and time point are not known.

This clonotype turned up a few times. No DNA is shown, since the ends of the CDR3 on it are uncertain; the CDR3 is the one TCRdb lists. J is TRBJ1-3 and V is TRBV10-3. The CDR3 spans 17 residues, counting both ends. CDR1 is ENHRY, CDR2 SYGVKD, per germline. CDR3 amino acids: CAISEFKGWGFGNTTYF.

This clonotype was seen just once. At one of its ends the junction is not consistent with the germline gene, which may arise from a read error. The CDR3 region is CASSYSRFRGLAQDTQYF. CDR3 nucleotide sequence: TGTGCAAGCAGTTACTCGCGATTTAGAGGACTAGCTCAAGATACGCAGTATTTT. The V gene is TRBV6-6, the J gene TRBJ2-3; 8 bases align to TRBD2. This CDR3 is 18 amino acids long. In germline, CDR1 is MNHNY, CDR2 SVGAGI (reference sequence).

This clonotype was observed many times. This chain links TRBV2 with TRBJ2-1; D is possibly TRBD1 (5 bases). V shed 6 bases and J shed 0 bases, with 12 bases lying between them. The CDR3 covers 15 residues. The germline V gene encodes CDR1 SNHLY and CDR2 FYNNEI. CDR3: CASSTGAISYNEQFF. For the CDR3, the DNA is TGTGCCAGCAGCACAGGCGCAATCTCCTACAATGAGCAGTTCTTC. The whole variable domain, remainder taken from reference TRBV2 and TRBJ2-1, is EPEVTQTPSHQVTQMGQEVILRCVPISNHLYFYWYRQILGQKVEFLVSFYNNEISEKSEIFDDQFSVERPDGSNFTLKIRSTKLEDSAMYFCASSTGAISYNEQFFGPGTRLTVL.

This clonotype has more than one count but fewer than ten. This chain joins TRBV4-3 and TRBJ2-6; D not certain. V gave up 3 bases and J gave up 0 bases, with 6 bases separating them. CDR3 length: 15 residues. Looked up from germline, CDR1 is LGHNA and CDR2 is YSLEER. In nucleotides, the CDR3 is TGCGCCAGCAGCCAGAAGTACTCTGGGGCCAACGTCCTGACTTTC. Its translation: CASSQKYSGANVLTF.

This clonotype has at least ten counts. V and J are TRBV19 and TRBJ2-1, with a weak D call TRBD1 (6 bases). CDR1 and CDR2 (germline): LNHDA, SQIVND (reference sequence). V was trimmed by 10 bases and J by 6 bases, leaving 19 bases between them. The CDR3 totals 14 residues. The CDR3 DNA is TGTGCCATCAAGCTAGGGGGAGCGAGCAATGAGCAGTTCTTC. Translating it yields CAIKLGGASNEQFF.

The CDR3: CASSFPQETQYF. The CDR3 DNA is TGTGCCAGCAGCTTCCCTCAAGAGACCCAGTACTTC. The V and J genes are TRBV7-9 and TRBJ2-5, with unresolved D. Trimming took 3 bases from V and 2 from J, leaving 4 bases between them. The CDR3 runs to 12 residues. The germline CDR1 and CDR2 sequences are SEHNR and FQNEAQ (reference sequence).

V is TRBV19 and J is TRBJ1-5, with D uncertain. The V end lost 3 bases, the J end lost 4 bases, and 16 bases lay between the germline ends. There are 16 residues in the CDR3. Germline lookup yields CDR1 LNHDA and CDR2 SQIVND (reference sequence). The CDR3 is CASSMGYGGLNQPQHF. CDR3 coding DNA: TGTGCCAGTAGTATGGGGTACGGAGGCCTAAATCAGCCCCAGCATTTT.

This clonotype was seen just once. The chain links TRBV6-5 to TRBJ1-1; the D is unclear. Trimming pared 2 bases from V and 3 bases from J, leaving 10 bases between. The CDR3 has 14 amino acids. Germline CDR1 reads MNHEY; CDR2 reads SVGAGI. CDR3 coding DNA: TGTGCCAGCAGTTACGAGGGAGACTACACTGAAGCTTTCTTT. This translates into CASSYEGDYTEAFF.

This clonotype was counted many times. V usage is TRBV4-1 and J usage is TRBJ2-3, with a weak D call TRBD1 (5 bases). Trimming removed 3 bases from V and 1 base from J, with 11 bases in between. The V gene's germline CDR1 is MGHRA and CDR2 YSYEKL. This CDR3 contains 15 residues. CDR3 amino acids: CASSHLEGGTDTQYF. The DNA for the CDR3 is TGCGCCAGCAGCCATTTAGAAGGGGGCACAGATACGCAGTATTTT.

There are a few counts of this clonotype. The germline gene is not matched at one end of the junction; a read error may be the cause. J is TRBJ1-4 and V is TRBV4-1; D uncertain. CDR1 and CDR2 from the germline V gene are MGHRA and YSYEKL. This CDR3 comprises 13 residues. The CDR3: CASSQDLNEKLFF. CDR3 DNA: TGCGCCAGCAGCCAAGATCTCAATGAGAAACTGTTTTTT.

The chain combines TRBV6-1 with TRBJ2-7; D gene uncertain. V was shortened by 6 bases and J by 0 bases, with 3 bases between the two germline ends. CDR1 is MNHNS and CDR2 is SASEGT in the germline V gene. This CDR3 comprises 11 residues. This CDR3 is CASRSSYEQYV. As DNA, the CDR3 is TGTGCCAGCAGAAGCTCCTACGAGCAGTACGTC.

This clonotype was counted a few times. V usage is TRBV5-5 and J usage is TRBJ2-2; D is ambiguous. This CDR3 contains 12 residues. Germline CDR1 and CDR2: SGHKS and YYEKEE (reference sequence). Trimming left V 6 bases short and J 1 base short, with 4 bases between. The CDR3: CASNKNTGELFF. In DNA, the CDR3 is TGTGCCAGCAACAAGAACACCGGGGAGCTGTTTTTT.

V and J are TRBV4-1 and TRBJ2-4; TRBD2 agrees at 11 bases. This CDR3 comprises 19 residues. Trimming at V came to 2 bases and at J to 7 bases, leaving 16 bases not matched to a gene. Germline V gene sequence: CDR1 MGHRA, CDR2 YSYEKL. CDR3 in amino acids: CASSQLPGLAVLTGNIQYF. The CDR3 bases are TGCGCCAGCAGCCAACTTCCGGGACTAGCGGTTCTAACGGGGAACATTCAGTACTTC.